This T cell receptor beta chain was profiled in a study of cytomegalovirus exposure and HLA in healthy donors. Broader study findings: An Asian-associated ancestry cluster reportedly showed fewer N-insertions than the approximately 650-donor mean in a later analysis. Researchers counted 164 TCR beta chains as cytomegalovirus-associated. Highest at DRB1 and lowest at HLA-C, TCR association rates differed among HLA loci in a later analysis. Analysis was carried out at a later point, and it linked a missense DCLRE1C variant to TCR beta V- and J-gene trimming.

The PCR had 60 Vbeta and 13 Jbeta primers. Produced via immunoSEQ multiplex PCR; TCRdb's table is partial and in-frame only. The table lists under 200,000 clones, 65% to 80% of them singletons, with 3.1% in the top ten. CDR1 and CDR2 (germline): SGHRS, YFSETQ. V lost 4 bases to trimming and J lost 8 bases, with 19 bases between them. CDR3 length equals 15 residues. In this sample, this clone turned up a few times. The target antigen is unknown. V gene TRBV5-1 combines with J gene TRBJ2-1; D possibly corresponds to TRBD2 (5 bases). The sequenced material came from PBMCs. The sequence was obtained from a woman in her forties or fifties in good health and CMV-seropositive. CDR3 sequence (DNA): TGCGCCAGCAGCAACGGACTCCCCACTGGAGATGAGCAGTTCTTC. This gives the protein CASSNGLPTGDEQFF.